These 24 T cell receptor beta chains came from one sample sequenced in a study of blood T cells in healthy people across ages. Combining a sample-barcoded 5' primer with a J-beta primer mix, a second PCR ran for roughly 7 to 11 cycles. TCRdb independently ran MiXCR on the 5' RACE reads; one entry per CDR3 protein. Of some 750,000 distinct CDR3 sequences in the sample, about a fifth were seen once. The sample comprised blood. These receptors were collected from a man in his 70s in good health.

This clonotype came up a few times. This chain joins TRBV27 and TRBJ1-2; the match to TRBD1 covers 7 bases. The germline gives CDR1 MNHEY, CDR2 SMNVEV (reference sequence). The CDR3 is 16 residues long. The trim removed 3 bases at V and 0 bases at J, leaving 7 bases unmatched. The CDR3 DNA sequence: TGTGCCAGCAGTTTGACAGGGACCCAAGCTAACTATGGCTACACCTTC. Translation gives CASSLTGTQANYGYTF.

The chain links TRBV6-6 to TRBJ1-2; 7 nucleotides match TRBD1. The CDR3 consists of 14 residues. The junction had 8 bases not matched to a gene; V was cut back by 7 bases and J by 3 bases. The V gene's germline CDR1 is MNHNY and CDR2 SVGAGI (reference sequence). The CDR3 bases are TGTGCCAGCACCATACGTCAGGGGGACTATGGCTACACCTTC. Amino acids: CASTIRQGDYGYTF.

Comment on this clonotype: This could be a read error, since a much larger clone is one nucleotide away. The rearrangement uses TRBV7-6 and TRBJ2-1, with D uncertain. The CDR3 is 12 amino acids. Germline-derived CDR1 and CDR2 are SGHVS and FNYEAQ. Trimming left V 5 bases short and J 6 bases short, with 8 bases between. In DNA form, the CDR3 reads TGTGCCAGCAGCCTCGGATTCAATGAGCAGTTCTTC. This sequence encodes CASSLGFNEQFF.

This clonotype occurred a few times. This CDR3 reads CASTVGGMSFEKLFF. In DNA, the CDR3 is TGTGCCAGCACCGTGGGAGGGATGTCTTTTGAAAAACTGTTTTTT. The chain couples TRBV5-5 to TRBJ1-4; D is unclear. The germline CDR1 and CDR2 sequences are SGHKS and YYEKEE (reference sequence). This CDR3 comprises 15 residues. V lost 6 bases and J 7 bases, leaving 19 bases between the germline ends.

This sequence joins TRBV5-1 and TRBJ1-4; D is unresolved. The CDR3 extends over 15 amino acids. Deletions cut 0 bases from V and 0 bases from J, with 6 bases between. CDR1 is SGHRS and CDR2 is YFSETQ in the germline V gene. The CDR3 region has the DNA TGCGCCAGCAGCTTGGGATGGACAACTAATGAAAAACTGTTTTTT. Its translation is CASSLGWTTNEKLFF.

The chain recombines TRBV11-2 with TRBJ2-5; TRBD1 aligns across 8 bases. J gave up 4 bases and V 7 bases, and 5 bases lay outside the gene matches. CDR1 and CDR2 (germline): SGHAT, FQNNGV. CDR3 length equals 13 residues. The CDR3 DNA is TGTGCCAGCACCCCTGACAGGGGAGAGACCCAGTACTTC. Its translation: CASTPDRGETQYF.

This clonotype has a handful of counts. Its ends do not fully match the called genes, so a read error is possible. This chain uses TRBV6-6 with TRBJ2-5; tentative D call: TRBD1 (6 bases). The germline V gene has CDR1 MNHNY and CDR2 SVGAGI (reference sequence). The CDR3 sequence is 15 residues long. CDR3 DNA sequence: TGTACCAGCAGTTATAAAGGACAGTGGGGAGAGACCCAGTACTTC. Amino acids: CTSSYKGQWGETQYF.

This chain uses TRBV7-8 with TRBJ2-3; 8 bases agree with TRBD1. This CDR3 contains 18 residues. J gave up 2 bases and V 4 bases, and 14 bases lay outside the gene matches. The V gene's germline CDR1 is SGHVS and CDR2 FQNEAQ. CDR3 protein: CASSSTTGTGANTDTQYF. The CDR3 DNA is TGTGCCAGCAGCTCAACAACCGGGACAGGCGCTAACACAGATACGCAGTATTTT.

The chain is built from TRBV20-1 and TRBJ1-2; tentative D call: TRBD1 (5 bases). Per germline, CDR1 DFQATT and CDR2 SNEGSKA (reference sequence). The CDR3 has 12 amino acids. With 1 base removed from V and 6 bases from J, the gap between germline ends came to 9 bases. This CDR3 is CSARGTGDGYTF. CDR3 coding DNA: TGCAGTGCTAGAGGGACGGGGGATGGCTACACCTTC.

The chain couples TRBV10-2 to TRBJ2-5; unclear D gene. Between the trimmed V and J ends, which lost 4 bases and 4 bases, there was a span of 10 bases. This CDR3 has 13 amino acids. The germline gives CDR1 WSHSY, CDR2 SAAADI. The CDR3 coding sequence is TGCGCCAGCAGTGCGGTTAGCTCAGAGACCCAGTACTTC. It yields the protein CASSAVSSETQYF.

The rearrangement joins TRBV2 to TRBJ2-1, with TRBD1 matching 8 bases. CDR1 SNHLY and CDR2 FYNNEI come from the germline V gene. The V segment lost 4 bases and the J segment 2 bases; nucleotides outside the gene matches: 4. There are 15 residues in the CDR3. This CDR3 is CASSGGQVAYNEQFF. CDR3 bases: TGTGCCAGCAGTGGGGGACAGGTAGCCTACAATGAGCAGTTCTTC.

This clonotype was seen only a few times. This sequence joins TRBV20-1 and TRBJ1-5, with 10 bases matching TRBD1. Trimming took 0 bases from V and 0 from J; bases not matched to a gene: 5. The CDR3 is 17 amino acids. CDR1 is DFQATT, CDR2 SNEGSKA, per germline (reference sequence). CDR3 nucleotides: TGCAGTGCTAGAGAGGGGACAGGGGTGTATAGCAATCAGCCCCAGCATTTT. Protein: CSAREGTGVYSNQPQHF.

This chain links TRBV5-8 with TRBJ1-2, with no clear D. The CDR3 is 13 residues long. CDR1 and CDR2 from the germline V gene are SGHTS and YDEGEE. Deletions cut 1 base from V and 4 bases from J, with 8 bases between. The CDR3 here is CASSLTVLYGYTF. DNA for the CDR3: TGTGCCAGCAGCTTGACAGTTCTCTATGGCTACACCTTC.

The gene calls are TRBV18 and TRBJ1-1; TRBD1 matches 7 bases. The CDR3 has 14 amino acids. The germline V gene encodes CDR1 KGHSH and CDR2 LQKENI. The trim removed 6 bases at V and 3 bases at J, leaving 7 bases unmatched. CDR3 in DNA: TGTGCCAGCTCGGGACAGCCGGGGGACACTGAAGCTTTCTTT. Translating it yields CASSGQPGDTEAFF. The full variable domain, completed using reference TRBV18 and TRBJ1-1, is NAGVMQNPRHLVRRRGQEARLRCSPMKGHSHVYWYRQLPEEGLKFMVYLQKENIIDESGMPKERFSAEFPKEGPSILRIQQVVRGDSAAYFCASSGQPGDTEAFFGQGTRLTVV.

This sequence joins TRBV7-2 and TRBJ2-1, with TRBD2 matching over 15 bases. V trimming: 5 bases; J trimming: 12 bases; junction bases outside the gene matches: 5. Germline V CDR1 and CDR2: SGHTA, FQGNSA. The CDR3 is 14 amino acids. The DNA of the CDR3 is TGTGCCAGCAGCGCGGGACTAGCGGGAGGAAGGCAGTTCTTC. Translated, it gives CASSAGLAGGRQFF.

This clonotype has a count of ten or more. This rearrangement joins TRBV12-3 or TRBV12-4 to TRBJ2-2; 7 nucleotides line up with TRBD1. J was trimmed by 6 bases and V by 6 bases; bases with no gene match: 4. This CDR3 has 13 amino acids. The CDR3 DNA reads TGTGCCAGCAGGCCAACAGGGGCCGGGGAGCTGTTTTTT. Protein product: CASRPTGAGELFF.

This clonotype showed up just a few times. CDR3 amino acids: CSARVTGTPYNEQFF. In nucleotides, the CDR3 is TGCAGTGCTAGAGTGACCGGGACGCCTTACAATGAGCAGTTCTTC. V is TRBV20-1 and J is TRBJ2-1, with D perhaps being TRBD1 or TRBD2 (5 bases each). The CDR3 has 15 amino acids. Between the trimmed V and J ends, which lost 1 base and 4 bases, there was a span of 14 bases. CDR1 is DFQATT, CDR2 SNEGSKA, per germline (reference sequence).

J is TRBJ1-2 and V is TRBV5-5, with TRBD1 as a possible D gene (6 bases). V was clipped by 0 bases and J by 4 bases, with 13 bases between them. CDR1 is SGHKS and CDR2 is YYEKEE in the germline V gene (reference sequence). The CDR3 is 15 amino acids. The CDR3 loop is CASSLAAGEGYGYTF. In DNA form, the CDR3 reads TGTGCCAGCAGCTTGGCTGCAGGGGAGGGCTATGGCTACACCTTC. Combining the CDR3 with reference TRBV5-5 and TRBJ1-2 gives the whole variable domain DAGVTQSPTHLIKTRGQQVTLRCSPISGHKSVSWYQQVLGQGPQFIFQYYEKEERGRGNFPDRFSARQFPNYSSELNVNALLLGDSALYLCASSLAAGEGYGYTFGSGTRLTVV.

This clonotype was picked up a small number of times. A much larger clone lies a single base off, so this may be a read error. The rearrangement links TRBV12-3 or TRBV12-4 to TRBJ1-1; 10 bases align to TRBD1. This CDR3 has 16 residues. This chain's CDR3 is CASRPGTGAMNTEASF. The CDR3, as DNA: TGTGCCAGCAGACCCGGGACAGGGGCGATGAACACTGAAGCTTCCTTT.

This clonotype was detected many times. V is TRBV12-3 or TRBV12-4 and J is TRBJ1-2; no firm D call. Trimming removed 5 bases from V and 7 bases from J, with 8 bases in between. The CDR3 consists of 11 residues. The CDR3 nucleotides are TGTGCCAGCAGTGCCGGTGGTGGCTACACCTTC. It specifies CASSAGGGYTF.

This clonotype was counted only a few times. The J gene is TRBJ2-1, the V gene TRBV20-1, with D unresolved. The CDR3 consists of 15 residues. Germline CDR1 DFQATT, CDR2 SNEGSKA (reference sequence). Trimming left V 6 bases short and J 2 bases short, with 17 bases between. The DNA for the CDR3 is TGCAGTGCCAGGACGACTCCACCTCCCTACAATGAGCAGTTCTTC. This translates into CSARTTPPPYNEQFF.

The table lists this clonotype with a few counts. The chain links TRBV25-1 to TRBJ2-1; the match to TRBD2 covers 9 bases. The tail of the sequence fits TRBJ2-5 better, so the J call may be wrong. The CDR3 is made up of 18 amino acids. The V gene's germline CDR1 is MGHDK and CDR2 SYGVNS. The CDR3 spells CASSDFGTSLGSQETQYF. The CDR3, as DNA: TGTGCCAGCAGTGACTTTGGGACTAGCCTCGGGAGCCAAGAGACCCAGTACTTC.

The V call is TRBV29-1, the J call TRBJ2-1; D remains ambiguous. This CDR3 spans 13 amino acids. Germline CDR1 SQVTM, CDR2 ANQGSEA. V lost 7 bases and J 3 bases, leaving 13 bases between the germline ends. This CDR3 is CSEGRGNYNEQFF. The DNA of the CDR3 is TGCAGCGAAGGGCGCGGAAACTACAATGAGCAGTTCTTC.

This clonotype has a handful of counts. The V and J genes are TRBV5-1 and TRBJ2-1, with no clear D. V was pared by 3 bases and J by 2 bases, with 15 bases between. The CDR3 spans 16 residues. Germline assignment: CDR1 SGHRS and CDR2 YFSETQ. CDR3 loop: CASSSNGRPTYNEQFF. In DNA form, the CDR3 reads TGCGCCAGCAGCTCCAACGGCCGGCCCACCTACAATGAGCAGTTCTTC.